This is a list of T cell receptor beta chains from one sample in a study of response to subunit inactivated influenza vaccine. TCRdb itself ran the RT-PCR reads through MiXCR, one entry per CDR3 protein. Of around 520,000 distinct CDR3 sequences listed, around 25% are singletons. The source material was CD4+ T cells sorted from PBMCs, sampled about 5 days after vaccination. These receptors were collected from a man in his fifties who received an inactivated influenza vaccine. Both conserved end residues are part of each CDR3. Each record gives: clone size, D gene, V gene, J gene, CDR3 protein, CDR3 DNA. D genes are given only for firm matches. Clone size is shown for a subset of rows, as once, few, many or a class of expanded clone.

clone_size: .; d_call: TRBD2; v_call: TRBV5-4; j_call: TRBJ2-1; cdr3_aa: CASSLGAGVGNEQFF; cdr3_nt: TGTGCCAGCAGCTTGGGGGCGGGAGTGGGAAATGAGCAGTTCTTC
clone_size: .; d_call: .; v_call: TRBV10-3; j_call: TRBJ2-1; cdr3_aa: CAISEPGRQGDEQFF; cdr3_nt: TGTGCCATCAGTGAGCCGGGCCGCCAAGGCGATGAGCAGTTCTTC
clone_size: few; d_call: .; v_call: TRBV24-1; j_call: TRBJ2-5; cdr3_aa: CATSDGGRETQYF; cdr3_nt: TGTGCCACCAGTGATGGGGGGCGAGAGACCCAGTACTTC
clone_size: few; d_call: TRBD1; v_call: TRBV4-3; j_call: TRBJ2-2; cdr3_aa: CASSQSGTANTGELFF; cdr3_nt: TGCGCCAGCAGCCAGTCCGGGACAGCCAACACCGGGGAGCTGTTTTTT
clone_size: few; d_call: TRBD1; v_call: TRBV5-1; j_call: TRBJ2-3; cdr3_aa: CASRPPGQSTDTQYF; cdr3_nt: TGCGCCAGCAGACCGCCGGGACAGAGCACAGATACGCAGTATTTT
clone_size: .; d_call: .; v_call: TRBV18; j_call: TRBJ1-1; cdr3_aa: CASSPASVNTEAFF; cdr3_nt: TGTGCCAGCTCACCGGCGTCGGTGAACACTGAAGCTTTCTTT
clone_size: .; d_call: .; v_call: TRBV6-2/TRBV6-3; j_call: TRBJ2-1; cdr3_aa: CASWNGIPGNEQFF; cdr3_nt: TGTGCCAGCTGGAACGGGATCCCCGGGAATGAGCAGTTCTTC
clone_size: .; d_call: TRBD1; v_call: TRBV5-4; j_call: TRBJ2-7; cdr3_aa: CASSWDRRLNEQYF; cdr3_nt: TGTGCCAGCAGCTGGGACAGGCGTTTGAACGAGCAGTACTTC
clone_size: .; d_call: .; v_call: TRBV18; j_call: TRBJ2-1; cdr3_aa: CASSPPNGINEQFF; cdr3_nt: TGTGCCAGCTCACCACCGAACGGGATCAATGAGCAGTTCTTC
clone_size: few; d_call: .; v_call: TRBV6-2/TRBV6-3; j_call: TRBJ2-7; cdr3_aa: CASARVSYEQYF; cdr3_nt: TGTGCCAGCGCCCGGGTTTCCTACGAGCAGTACTTC
clone_size: few; d_call: TRBD2; v_call: TRBV18; j_call: TRBJ2-7; cdr3_aa: CASSPRLAGLSYEQYF; cdr3_nt: TGTGCCAGCTCACCACGACTAGCGGGACTCTCCTACGAGCAGTACTTC
clone_size: few; d_call: .; v_call: TRBV7-9; j_call: TRBJ2-7; cdr3_aa: CASSDGGYEQYF; cdr3_nt: TGTGCCAGCAGCGACGGCGGCTACGAGCAGTACTTC
clone_size: few; d_call: .; v_call: TRBV27; j_call: TRBJ2-3; cdr3_aa: CASSLSYGGTDTQYF; cdr3_nt: TGTGCCAGCAGTTTATCGTACGGCGGGACAGATACGCAGTATTTT
clone_size: .; d_call: .; v_call: TRBV21-1; j_call: TRBJ2-1; cdr3_aa: CASSKAVGGYEQFF; cdr3_nt: TGTGCCAGCAGCAAAGCGGTCGGGGGCTATGAGCAGTTCTTC
clone_size: .; d_call: .; v_call: TRBV20-1; j_call: TRBJ2-5; cdr3_aa: CSARSQAAGETQYF; cdr3_nt: TGCAGTGCTAGGTCCCAGGCGGCTGGAGAGACCCAGTACTTC
clone_size: .; d_call: TRBD2; v_call: TRBV5-1; j_call: TRBJ2-1; cdr3_aa: CASSQFSGSSYNEQFF; cdr3_nt: TGCGCCAGCAGCCAGTTTAGCGGGAGTTCCTACAATGAGCAGTTCTTC
clone_size: .; d_call: .; v_call: TRBV6-2/TRBV6-3; j_call: TRBJ2-3; cdr3_aa: CASSYSFRTDTQYF; cdr3_nt: TGTGCCAGCAGTTACTCCTTCCGCACAGATACGCAGTATTTT
clone_size: .; d_call: TRBD2; v_call: TRBV10-3; j_call: TRBJ2-1; cdr3_aa: CATNQRGAQEQFF; cdr3_nt: TGTGCCACGAATCAGCGGGGGGCACAAGAGCAGTTCTTC
clone_size: few; d_call: .; v_call: TRBV3-1; j_call: TRBJ2-4; cdr3_aa: CASSQSGNIQYF; cdr3_nt: TGTGCCAGCAGCCAAAGCGGAAACATTCAGTACTTC
clone_size: few; d_call: .; v_call: TRBV15; j_call: TRBJ2-7; cdr3_aa: CATSRDQLTVYEQYF; cdr3_nt: TGTGCCACCAGCAGAGATCAATTGACGGTCTACGAGCAGTACTTC
clone_size: .; d_call: TRBD2; v_call: TRBV7-8; j_call: TRBJ2-7; cdr3_aa: CASSLSYGTSGTTYEQYF; cdr3_nt: TGTGCCAGCAGCTTAAGTTACGGGACTAGCGGGACAACCTACGAGCAGTACTTC
clone_size: .; d_call: .; v_call: TRBV20-1; j_call: TRBJ2-1; cdr3_aa: CSAHPGDSYNEQFF; cdr3_nt: TGCAGTGCCCACCCCGGTGACTCCTACAATGAGCAGTTCTTC
clone_size: few; d_call: TRBD2; v_call: TRBV20-1; j_call: TRBJ2-7; cdr3_aa: CSARKGLAGYEQYF; cdr3_nt: TGCAGTGCTAGAAAGGGGCTAGCGGGGTACGAGCAGTACTTC
clone_size: few; d_call: TRBD1; v_call: TRBV4-2; j_call: TRBJ2-7; cdr3_aa: CASSQDQGTGASHEQYF; cdr3_nt: TGTGCCAGCAGCCAAGATCAGGGGACAGGGGCATCCCACGAGCAGTACTTC
clone_size: .; d_call: TRBD2; v_call: TRBV7-8; j_call: TRBJ2-1; cdr3_aa: CASSPSGVRAGGSYNEQFF; cdr3_nt: TGTGCCAGCAGCCCCAGTGGGGTAAGAGCGGGGGGCTCCTACAATGAGCAGTTCTTC
clone_size: many; d_call: TRBD2; v_call: TRBV5-5; j_call: TRBJ2-1; cdr3_aa: CASSPGTTTYNEQFF; cdr3_nt: TGTGCCAGCAGCCCTGGGACTACGACCTACAATGAGCAGTTCTTC
clone_size: .; d_call: .; v_call: TRBV29-1; j_call: TRBJ2-3; cdr3_aa: CSVEGSGSSTDTQYF; cdr3_nt: TGCAGCGTTGAGGGTTCGGGTTCTAGCACAGATACGCAGTATTTT
clone_size: .; d_call: .; v_call: TRBV10-3; j_call: TRBJ2-7; cdr3_aa: CAIRQGQTYEQYF; cdr3_nt: TGTGCCATCCGGCAGGGACAAACCTACGAGCAGTACTTC
clone_size: .; d_call: .; v_call: TRBV7-9; j_call: TRBJ2-2; cdr3_aa: CASSPTQEGELFF; cdr3_nt: TGTGCCAGCAGCCCAACCCAAGAAGGGGAGCTGTTTTTT
clone_size: .; d_call: .; v_call: TRBV7-7; j_call: TRBJ2-2; cdr3_aa: CASSSSAGYSSGELFF; cdr3_nt: TGTGCCAGCAGCTCCTCCGCAGGGTACTCATCCGGGGAGCTGTTTTTT
clone_size: many; d_call: TRBD2; v_call: TRBV7-2; j_call: TRBJ2-1; cdr3_aa: CASSPEAGGRFDEQFF; cdr3_nt: TGTGCCAGCAGCCCAGAGGCGGGGGGGCGCTTCGATGAGCAGTTCTTC
clone_size: .; d_call: .; v_call: TRBV7-6; j_call: TRBJ2-7; cdr3_aa: CASTPGGGFYEQYF; cdr3_nt: TGTGCCAGCACCCCAGGGGGGGGCTTTTACGAGCAGTACTTC
clone_size: .; d_call: .; v_call: TRBV29-1; j_call: TRBJ2-3; cdr3_aa: CSVFTGDTQYF; cdr3_nt: TGCAGCGTTTTTACGGGAGATACGCAGTATTTT
clone_size: .; d_call: .; v_call: TRBV18; j_call: TRBJ2-3; cdr3_aa: CASSPQGSSTDTQYF; cdr3_nt: TGTGCCAGCTCACCACAGGGGAGTAGCACAGATACGCAGTATTTT
clone_size: few; d_call: TRBD2; v_call: TRBV29-1; j_call: TRBJ2-5; cdr3_aa: CSVEEITSGRAPQTQYF; cdr3_nt: TGCAGCGTTGAAGAGATCACTAGCGGGAGGGCCCCCCAGACCCAGTACTTC
clone_size: many; d_call: .; v_call: TRBV6-5; j_call: TRBJ1-3; cdr3_aa: CASSARPSGNTIYF; cdr3_nt: TGTGCCAGCTCCGCCCGCCCCTCTGGAAACACCATATATTTT
clone_size: few; d_call: .; v_call: TRBV20-1; j_call: TRBJ1-6; cdr3_aa: CSADTDGDNSPLHF; cdr3_nt: TGCAGTGCCGACACAGACGGCGATAATTCACCCCTCCACTTT
clone_size: .; d_call: .; v_call: TRBV20-1; j_call: TRBJ2-3; cdr3_aa: CSANQAQGTDTQYF; cdr3_nt: TGCAGTGCAAATCAAGCCCAGGGCACAGATACGCAGTATTTT
clone_size: .; d_call: .; v_call: TRBV12-3/TRBV12-4; j_call: TRBJ1-2; cdr3_aa: CASSSLGGRYGYTF; cdr3_nt: TGTGCCAGCAGTTCCCTGGGCGGTAGGTATGGCTACACCTTC
clone_size: .; d_call: TRBD1; v_call: TRBV5-6; j_call: TRBJ2-7; cdr3_aa: CASSFWDRGSGEQYF; cdr3_nt: TGTGCCAGCAGCTTCTGGGACAGGGGTTCGGGGGAGCAGTACTTC
clone_size: many; d_call: TRBD1; v_call: TRBV20-1; j_call: TRBJ2-1; cdr3_aa: CSAEPRQGSYNEQFF; cdr3_nt: TGCAGTGCGGAGCCCCGACAGGGGTCCTACAATGAGCAGTTCTTC
clone_size: few; d_call: .; v_call: TRBV20-1; j_call: TRBJ2-7; cdr3_aa: CSARVGGSFYEQYF; cdr3_nt: TGCAGTGCTAGAGTGGGCGGGTCCTTCTACGAGCAGTACTTC
clone_size: once; d_call: .; v_call: TRBV2; j_call: TRBJ2-7; cdr3_aa: CASSVLEEQYF; cdr3_nt: TGTGCCAGCAGTGTCCTGGAGGAGCAGTACTTC
clone_size: .; d_call: TRBD2; v_call: TRBV11-1; j_call: TRBJ2-3; cdr3_aa: CASSYETSGSFADTQYF; cdr3_nt: TGTGCCAGCAGCTACGAGACTAGCGGGAGTTTCGCAGATACGCAGTATTTT